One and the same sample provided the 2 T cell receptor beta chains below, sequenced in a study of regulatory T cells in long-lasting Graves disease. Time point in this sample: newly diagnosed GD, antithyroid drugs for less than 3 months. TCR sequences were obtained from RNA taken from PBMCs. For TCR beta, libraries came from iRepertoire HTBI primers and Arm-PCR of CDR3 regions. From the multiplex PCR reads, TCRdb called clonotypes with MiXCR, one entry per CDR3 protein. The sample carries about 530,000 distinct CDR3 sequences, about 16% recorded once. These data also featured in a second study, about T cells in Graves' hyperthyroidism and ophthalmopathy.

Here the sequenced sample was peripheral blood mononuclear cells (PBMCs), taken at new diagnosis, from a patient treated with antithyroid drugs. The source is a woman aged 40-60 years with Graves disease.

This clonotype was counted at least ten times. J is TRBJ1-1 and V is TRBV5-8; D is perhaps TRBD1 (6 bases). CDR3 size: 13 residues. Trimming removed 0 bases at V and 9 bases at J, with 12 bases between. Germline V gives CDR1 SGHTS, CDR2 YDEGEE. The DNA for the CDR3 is TGTGCCAGCAGCTTGGTTACGGGGGGCAAAGCTTTCTTT. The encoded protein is CASSLVTGGKAFF.

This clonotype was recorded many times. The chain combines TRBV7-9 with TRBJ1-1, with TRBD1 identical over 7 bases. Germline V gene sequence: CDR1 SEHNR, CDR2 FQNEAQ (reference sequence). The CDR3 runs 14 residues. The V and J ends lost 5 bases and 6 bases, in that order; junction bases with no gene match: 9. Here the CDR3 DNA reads TGTGCCAGCAGCCCCCTACGACAGGGCGCTGAAGCTTTCTTT. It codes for CASSPLRQGAEAFF.